This TCR beta chain was sequenced in a study of human T cells and chemical hapten exposure. As for the study in general: DPC at 0.01% went onto the upper back in patch tests, read at 6 days.

Study conclusions and caveats: Expanded TCRs made up significantly more big CDR3 similarity clusters than controls did. Unchanged with DPC sensitization were TCRs above 1 in 1000 frequency.

This clonotype appeared a few times. Its antigen is unknown. MiXCR, run by TCRdb on the RACE reads, gives a single entry per CDR3 protein. Among about 140,000 distinct CDR3 sequences listed, 10% to 15% were seen once. As for time point: patch test 2, 6 weeks after DPC sensitization. Treatment: therapeutic diphenylcyclopropenone sensitization with weekly scalp DPC. Germline V gives CDR1 SGHRS, CDR2 YFSETQ. The CDR3 is 14 residues long. V was cut by 2 bases and J by 4 bases, with 12 bases left in between. The chain links TRBV5-1 to TRBJ1-2; no clear D. The receptor was isolated from a woman aged 45-60 years with alopecia areata. Some clones in this sample may be carry-over from other donors' samples. The sequencing here drew on whole blood, taken in connection with sensitization to the hapten diphenylcyclopropenone (DPC). CDR3 nucleotides: TGCGCCAGCAGCTTAACAAGCAATCCCTATGGCTACACCTTC. This translates into CASSLTSNPYGYTF.